This T cell receptor beta chain was documented in a study of blood T cell repertoires in COVID-19. Study overall: Acute and convalescent COVID-19 samples came from the United States, Italy and Spain. In each case, the material was cDNA or gDNA derived from T cells, B-cell-depleted T cells, or PBMCs.

The CDR3 consists of 17 residues. The V end was cut by 0 bases, the J end by 5 bases, with 20 bases between. This clone was found once. The table came from immunoSEQ multiplex PCR; TCRdb's copy has only in-frame clones and leaves some out. The sample lists 400,000 to 450,000 clones, around nine tenths occurring once. The TCR comes from a middle-aged woman with COVID-19, enrolled during active disease. V gene TRBV23-1 combines with J gene TRBJ2-7; D gene ambiguous. TRBV23-1 counts as an open reading frame of uncertain function. Material for sequencing was peripheral blood. The chain's CDR3 is CASSQSAPWFPIDEQYF. The CDR3 region has the DNA TGCGCCAGCAGTCAATCGGCCCCCTGGTTTCCCATTGACGAGCAGTACTTC.